Sequencing of this TCR beta chain was carried out in a study of T-cell memory formation after mild COVID-19. As for the study in general: TCR clusters were mostly donor specific.

This clonotype occurred a few times. TCRdb processed the 5' RACE reads anew with MiXCR; each CDR3 protein has one entry. The sample lists around 110,000 distinct CDR3 sequences, 13% to 15% occurring once. The germline V gene has CDR1 MGHRA and CDR2 YSYEKL. Trimming left V 0 bases short and J 5 bases short, with 8 bases between. The CDR3 runs 13 residues. The sequencing sample was made of PBMCs or a T cell subset sorted from them (not recorded which). The sequence was collected from a man between 18 and 35 years old who had mild COVID-19 (a few samples of this study predate the infection). Cell type and time point are not known. The chain employs TRBV4-1 and TRBJ2-7, with D maybe TRBD2 (6 bases). DNA of the CDR3: TGCGCCAGCAGCCAAGATGGAGGGGACGAGCAGTACTTC. Translation gives CASSQDGGDEQYF.